Listed below are T cell receptor beta chains from one sample, sequenced in a study of shared clonotypes between healthy human individuals. The table came from immunoSEQ multiplex PCR; TCRdb's copy has only in-frame clones and leaves some out. The sample yields roughly 2 million clones, less than 95% seen once. Sample: naive CD8+ T cells sorted from blood. The receptors derive from a man younger than 35 in good health. CDR3s include the opening cysteine and the closing phenylalanine or tryptophan. A D gene is named only where the DNA matches it firmly. Size is omitted from some rows. Given values are once, few, many or a class for expanded clones.

D gene: .
J gene: TRBJ1-4
clone size: .
V gene: TRBV9
CDR3 protein: CASSVRDGRSATNEKLFF
CDR3 DNA: TGTGCCAGCAGCGTACGTGACGGGAGATCTGCAACTAATGAAAAACTGTTTTTT

D gene: .
J gene: TRBJ1-1
clone size: .
V gene: TRBV27
CDR3 protein: CASSLTGGPEAFF
CDR3 DNA: TGTGCCAGCAGCCTGACTGGAGGGCCTGAAGCTTTCTTT

D gene: .
J gene: TRBJ2-7
clone size: .
V gene: TRBV6-5
CDR3 protein: CASGGRVSSYEQYF
CDR3 DNA: TGTGCCAGCGGTGGGCGGGTCAGCTCCTACGAGCAGTACTTC

D gene: .
J gene: TRBJ2-5
clone size: .
V gene: TRBV11-2
CDR3 protein: CASSGSGVETQYF
CDR3 DNA: TGTGCCAGCAGCGGATCAGGGGTCGAGACCCAGTACTTC

D gene: .
J gene: TRBJ2-7
clone size: .
V gene: TRBV18
CDR3 protein: CASSPPFEGAYEQYF
CDR3 DNA: TGTGCCAGCTCACCACCGTTTGAAGGGGCCTACGAGCAGTACTTC

D gene: .
J gene: TRBJ2-2
clone size: .
V gene: TRBV6-1
CDR3 protein: CASSIRSGTGELFF
CDR3 DNA: TGTGCCAGCAGTATTCGGTCCGGCACCGGGGAGCTGTTTTTT

D gene: .
J gene: TRBJ2-1
clone size: once
V gene: TRBV7-4
CDR3 protein: CASSCGMSEQFF
CDR3 DNA: TGTGCCAGCAGCTGTGGGATGTCGGAGCAGTTCTTC

D gene: .
J gene: TRBJ1-1
clone size: .
V gene: TRBV29-1
CDR3 protein: CSAHTDGNTEAFF
CDR3 DNA: TGCAGCGCACACACAGACGGGAACACTGAAGCTTTCTTT

D gene: .
J gene: TRBJ2-7
clone size: .
V gene: TRBV2
CDR3 protein: CASRGRGYYEQYF
CDR3 DNA: TGTGCCAGCAGGGGAAGGGGGTACTACGAGCAGTACTTC

D gene: .
J gene: TRBJ2-1
clone size: .
V gene: TRBV5-1
CDR3 protein: CASSFTGPSYNEQFF
CDR3 DNA: TGCGCCAGCAGCTTTACAGGTCCATCCTACAATGAGCAGTTCTTC

D gene: .
J gene: TRBJ2-2
clone size: .
V gene: TRBV29-1
CDR3 protein: CSVESAGELFF
CDR3 DNA: TGCAGCGTTGAATCAGCCGGGGAGCTGTTTTTT

D gene: .
J gene: TRBJ2-7
clone size: .
V gene: TRBV11-2
CDR3 protein: CASSLDWEDSYEQYF
CDR3 DNA: TGTGCCAGCAGCTTAGATTGGGAGGACTCCTACGAGCAGTACTTC

D gene: .
J gene: TRBJ1-1
clone size: .
V gene: TRBV10-3
CDR3 protein: CAISEPWVPNTEAFF
CDR3 DNA: TGTGCCATCAGTGAGCCGTGGGTCCCAAACACTGAAGCTTTCTTT

D gene: .
J gene: TRBJ1-1
clone size: once
V gene: TRBV10-2
CDR3 protein: CASRADGQGVNTEAFF
CDR3 DNA: TGCGCCAGCAGGGCCGATGGCCAGGGCGTGAACACTGAAGCTTTCTTT

D gene: .
J gene: TRBJ1-1
clone size: .
V gene: TRBV18
CDR3 protein: CASSPPWGTEAFF
CDR3 DNA: TGTGCCAGCTCACCACCGTGGGGCACTGAAGCTTTCTTT

D gene: TRBD1
J gene: TRBJ1-5
clone size: .
V gene: TRBV19
CDR3 protein: CASSQGQNQPQHF
CDR3 DNA: TGTGCCAGTAGTCAGGGACAGAATCAGCCCCAGCATTTT

D gene: .
J gene: TRBJ2-5
clone size: .
V gene: TRBV10-3
CDR3 protein: CAISLFIRVQETQYF
CDR3 DNA: TGTGCCATCAGCCTGTTTATCCGGGTTCAAGAGACCCAGTACTTC

D gene: .
J gene: TRBJ1-6
clone size: .
V gene: TRBV11-2
CDR3 protein: CASGHGSPLHF
CDR3 DNA: TGTGCCAGCGGCCATGGTTCACCCCTCCACTTT

D gene: TRBD1
J gene: TRBJ2-7
clone size: .
V gene: TRBV12-5
CDR3 protein: CASGYGQGGYEQYF
CDR3 DNA: TGTGCTAGTGGTTACGGACAGGGGGGGTACGAGCAGTACTTC

D gene: .
J gene: TRBJ2-1
clone size: .
V gene: TRBV5-6
CDR3 protein: CASSSLLTGDEQFF
CDR3 DNA: TGTGCCAGCAGCTCCCTCCTGACTGGAGATGAGCAGTTCTTC

D gene: .
J gene: TRBJ2-5
clone size: .
V gene: TRBV9
CDR3 protein: CASSFRGPEGETQYF
CDR3 DNA: TGTGCCAGCAGCTTCCGGGGGCCAGAGGGGGAGACCCAGTACTTC

D gene: .
J gene: TRBJ2-7
clone size: .
V gene: TRBV7-8
CDR3 protein: CASSFAPSRGWGEQYF
CDR3 DNA: TGTGCCAGCAGCTTTGCCCCCTCCAGGGGCTGGGGGGAGCAGTACTTC

D gene: .
J gene: TRBJ2-5
clone size: once
V gene: TRBV10-2
CDR3 protein: CASSESHLQETQYF
CDR3 DNA: TGCGCCAGCAGTGAGTCCCACCTCCAAGAGACCCAGTACTTC

D gene: .
J gene: TRBJ2-1
clone size: .
V gene: TRBV27
CDR3 protein: CASSLSGGLRYEQFF
CDR3 DNA: TGTGCCAGCAGTTTATCCGGGGGGCTTCGGTATGAGCAGTTCTTC

D gene: TRBD2
J gene: TRBJ2-7
clone size: .
V gene: TRBV29-1
CDR3 protein: CSVEGALAGGNYEQYF
CDR3 DNA: TGCAGCGTTGAAGGGGCCCTAGCGGGGGGGAACTACGAGCAGTACTTC

D gene: TRBD2
J gene: TRBJ2-1
clone size: once
V gene: TRBV4-3
CDR3 protein: CASSQVPVAGDSYNEQFF
CDR3 DNA: TGCGCCAGCAGCCAAGTACCAGTAGCGGGTGACTCCTACAATGAGCAGTTCTTC

D gene: .
J gene: TRBJ1-2
clone size: once
V gene: TRBV6-1
CDR3 protein: CASSEGGWGYTF
CDR3 DNA: TGTGCCAGCAGTGAAGGAGGGTGGGGCTACACCTTC

D gene: TRBD1
J gene: TRBJ2-1
clone size: .
V gene: TRBV7-9
CDR3 protein: CASSLGDREPNEQFF
CDR3 DNA: TGTGCCAGCAGCTTAGGGGACAGGGAACCCAATGAGCAGTTCTTC

D gene: .
J gene: TRBJ2-7
clone size: .
V gene: TRBV11-2
CDR3 protein: CASSSLVVFTYEQYF
CDR3 DNA: TGTGCCAGCAGCTCCCTCGTGGTTTTCACCTACGAGCAGTACTTC

D gene: .
J gene: TRBJ2-5
clone size: .
V gene: TRBV1
CDR3 protein: CTSSQDVSGIQETQYF
CDR3 DNA: TGCACCAGCAGCCAAGATGTCTCAGGGATACAAGAGACCCAGTACTTC

D gene: .
J gene: TRBJ2-2
clone size: .
V gene: TRBV10-3
CDR3 protein: CAIWAADGELFF
CDR3 DNA: TGTGCCATCTGGGCCGCGGACGGGGAGCTGTTTTTT

D gene: .
J gene: TRBJ2-7
clone size: .
V gene: TRBV7-9
CDR3 protein: CASSLDSRYEQYF
CDR3 DNA: TGTGCCAGCAGCTTGGACAGTCGTTACGAGCAGTACTTC

D gene: .
J gene: TRBJ2-1
clone size: .
V gene: TRBV7-9
CDR3 protein: CASSSQLGGMDNEQFF
CDR3 DNA: TGTGCCAGCAGCTCACAGTTAGGCGGTATGGACAATGAGCAGTTCTTC

D gene: TRBD2
J gene: TRBJ2-7
clone size: few
V gene: TRBV4-3
CDR3 protein: CASSQDTAGGEVEQYF
CDR3 DNA: TGCGCCAGCAGCCAAGATACAGCGGGAGGGGAGGTCGAGCAGTACTTC

D gene: .
J gene: TRBJ2-3
clone size: .
V gene: TRBV4-1
CDR3 protein: CASSQGPVSLDTQYF
CDR3 DNA: TGCGCCAGCAGCCAAGGTCCAGTCTCACTAGATACGCAGTATTTT

D gene: .
J gene: TRBJ1-6
clone size: .
V gene: TRBV6-6
CDR3 protein: CASSPEGGGNSPLHF
CDR3 DNA: TGTGCCAGCAGCCCCGAGGGTGGTGGTAATTCACCCCTCCACTTT

D gene: .
J gene: TRBJ2-7
clone size: .
V gene: TRBV4-3
CDR3 protein: CASSQDSQYYEQYF
CDR3 DNA: TGCGCCAGCAGCCAAGACTCACAGTACTACGAGCAGTACTTC

D gene: .
J gene: TRBJ2-1
clone size: .
V gene: TRBV28
CDR3 protein: CASRFVGGGDEQFF
CDR3 DNA: TGTGCCAGCAGGTTCGTGGGGGGCGGCGATGAGCAGTTCTTC

D gene: .
J gene: TRBJ2-7
clone size: .
V gene: TRBV9
CDR3 protein: CASSVDPGESYEQYF
CDR3 DNA: TGTGCCAGCAGCGTAGACCCGGGGGAGTCCTACGAGCAGTACTTC